The rows below give T cell receptor beta chains drawn from one sample of a study of blood T cell repertoires in COVID-19. Repertoires were generated with immunoSEQ multiplex PCR, while TCRdb's copy carries only in-frame clones and drops some. The sample yields 70,000 to 90,000 clones, around 80% seen once. Sequencing was carried out using peripheral blood. These receptors all stem from a man aged 65 to 79 with acute or convalescent COVID-19. Each CDR3 is given with its conserved first and last residue. The D gene is left open where the match is weak. Size tells how often a clone was seen (once, few, many) or the class of an expanded clone, and some rows leave it out.

d_gene	j_gene	abundance	v_gene	CDR3aa	CDR3nt
NA	TRBJ1-2	once	TRBV13	CASSATSHGYTF	TGTGCCAGCAGCGCCACTTCCCATGGCTACACCTTC
NA	TRBJ1-3	NA	TRBV2	CASSEETGRSGNTIYF	TGTGCCAGCAGTGAAGAAACAGGCCGCTCTGGAAACACCATATATTTT
TRBD2	TRBJ2-5	NA	TRBV7-2	CASSLDAAGGQETQYF	TGTGCCAGCAGCTTAGATGCAGCGGGGGGGCAAGAGACCCAGTACTTC
TRBD2	TRBJ2-1	NA	TRBV11-3	CASSRGTSGAYNEQFF	TGTGCCAGCAGCCGAGGGACTAGCGGGGCCTACAATGAGCAGTTCTTC
TRBD2	TRBJ2-1	few	TRBV4-2	CASSPSGGAGEQFF	TGTGCCAGCAGCCCTAGCGGGGGGGCGGGTGAGCAGTTCTTC
NA	TRBJ1-2	NA	TRBV27	CASSLLARNYGYTF	TGTGCCAGCAGTTTATTGGCGCGGAACTATGGCTACACCTTC
TRBD2	TRBJ2-2	NA	TRBV7-6	CASSLGLAGTTGELFF	TGTGCCAGCAGCTTGGGACTAGCGGGGACAACCGGGGAGCTGTTTTTT
NA	TRBJ2-7	few	TRBV30	CAWRWRQVRDEQYF	TGTGCCTGGAGGTGGAGACAGGTCCGGGACGAGCAGTACTTC
NA	TRBJ2-5	NA	TRBV5-6	CASSSPRGAETQYF	TGTGCCAGCAGCTCGCCCAGGGGGGCAGAGACCCAGTACTTC
NA	TRBJ1-1	medium-sized	TRBV14	CASSPQGANTEAFF	TGTGCCAGCAGCCCGCAGGGCGCGAACACTGAAGCTTTCTTT
NA	TRBJ1-4	NA	TRBV6-5	CASSPQRYSGEKLFF	TGTGCCAGCAGCCCCCAGAGATACAGCGGGGAAAAACTGTTTTTT
NA	TRBJ1-5	NA	TRBV12-3/TRBV12-4	CASSPADYQPQHF	TGTGCCAGCAGCCCCGCGGACTATCAGCCCCAGCATTTT
NA	TRBJ2-2	few	TRBV19	CASSQFQGFANTGELFF	TGTGCCAGTAGTCAATTCCAGGGGTTCGCGAACACCGGGGAGCTGTTTTTT
NA	TRBJ2-1	NA	TRBV10-3	CAIIGGQPEGNEQFF	TGTGCCATCATCGGCGGGCAACCTGAGGGAAATGAGCAGTTCTTC
TRBD1	TRBJ2-7	NA	TRBV2	CASSGRTGGYEQYF	TGTGCCAGCAGTGGTCGGACAGGGGGCTACGAGCAGTACTTC
NA	TRBJ1-3	few	TRBV7-9	CASSERRDGGNTIYF	TGTGCCAGCAGCGAGCGGAGGGATGGTGGAAACACCATATATTTT
TRBD2	TRBJ2-2	once	TRBV9	CASRGEGTGELFF	TGTGCCAGCAGGGGGGAGGGCACCGGGGAGCTGTTTTTT
TRBD2	TRBJ2-1	NA	TRBV7-2	CASSLVAGGPGSYNEQFF	TGTGCCAGCAGCTTAGTAGCGGGGGGTCCCGGCTCCTACAATGAGCAGTTCTTC
TRBD1	TRBJ1-6	NA	TRBV5-4	CASSPTGAPYPLHF	TGTGCCAGCAGCCCGACAGGGGCTCCTTACCCCCTCCACTTT
TRBD1	TRBJ1-6	once	TRBV19	CATQDRGNSPLHF	TGTGCCACCCAAGACAGGGGTAATTCACCCCTCCACTTT
TRBD1	TRBJ1-6	NA	TRBV27	CASSFGTGSSPLHF	TGTGCCAGCAGTTTTGGGACAGGGAGTTCACCCCTCCACTTT
NA	TRBJ2-7	NA	TRBV5-8	CASSFASYEQYF	TGTGCCAGCAGCTTCGCCAGCTACGAGCAGTACTTC
NA	TRBJ1-5	NA	TRBV28	CASSLWRGLYQPQHF	TGTGCCAGCAGTTTATGGAGGGGACTTTATCAGCCCCAGCATTTT
NA	TRBJ1-6	NA	TRBV27	CASSFGAYNSPLHF	TGTGCCAGCAGTTTCGGGGCCTATAATTCACCCCTCCACTTT
NA	TRBJ2-3	NA	TRBV3-1/TRBV3-2	CASSQGRGVTDTQYF	TGTGCCAGCAGCCAAGGCAGGGGGGTCACAGATACGCAGTATTTT
NA	TRBJ1-2	few	TRBV6-5	CASSYGTSGFNYGYTF	TGTGCCAGCAGTTATGGTACCTCAGGGTTCAACTATGGCTACACCTTC
TRBD1	TRBJ2-4	NA	TRBV19	CAPLGQGKNIQYF	TGTGCCCCCTTGGGACAGGGGAAAAACATTCAGTACTTC
TRBD2	TRBJ2-1	once	TRBV7-2	CASSLIPKRGNEQFF	TGTGCCAGCAGCTTAATCCCCAAGCGGGGCAATGAGCAGTTCTTC
NA	TRBJ1-6	NA	TRBV9	CASSVDGRVYNSPLHF	TGTGCCAGCAGCGTAGACGGCAGGGTGTATAATTCACCCCTCCACTTT
NA	TRBJ1-3	NA	TRBV7-6	CASSLPPDLANSENTIYF	TGTGCCAGCAGCCTCCCTCCCGACTTAGCGAATTCGGAAAACACCATATATTTT
NA	TRBJ2-2	few	TRBV9	CASSVGQMAGELFF	TGTGCCAGCAGCGTGGGGCAAATGGCCGGGGAGCTGTTTTTT
TRBD1	TRBJ2-1	NA	TRBV27	CASSETGGVEQFF	TGTGCCAGCAGTGAGACAGGGGGGGTTGAGCAGTTCTTC
NA	TRBJ1-2	NA	TRBV6-1	CASSETQGYGYTF	TGTGCCAGCAGTGAAACCCAGGGCTATGGCTACACCTTC
NA	TRBJ2-3	NA	TRBV20-1	CSAKRGDTQYF	TGCAGTGCAAAACGAGGAGATACGCAGTATTTT
TRBD1	TRBJ2-2	NA	TRBV6-5	CASSRRDRGGELFF	TGTGCCAGCAGCCGCCGGGACAGGGGGGGGGAGCTGTTTTTT
NA	TRBJ2-1	NA	TRBV27	CASSSMLDKPWDNEQFF	TGTGCCAGCAGTTCCATGCTGGACAAACCGTGGGACAATGAGCAGTTCTTC
TRBD1	TRBJ1-4	NA	TRBV5-1	CASSFAGGEKLFF	TGCGCCAGCAGCTTCGCAGGGGGAGAAAAACTGTTTTTT
NA	TRBJ2-5	NA	TRBV3-1/TRBV3-2	CASQIGGETQYF	TGTGCCAGCCAGATAGGCGGGGAGACCCAGTACTTC
NA	TRBJ2-5	few	TRBV10-3	CAISESGGLRETQYF	TGTGCCATCAGTGAGTCCGGGGGGCTGAGGGAGACCCAGTACTTC
NA	TRBJ2-3	NA	TRBV6-4	CASSDGHTTDTQYF	TGTGCCAGCAGTGATGGACATACCACAGATACGCAGTATTTT
TRBD1	TRBJ1-2	NA	TRBV28	CASRGQGRIYGYTF	TGTGCCAGCAGGGGACAGGGGAGAATCTATGGCTACACCTTC
TRBD1	TRBJ1-5	NA	TRBV28	CASSLWQGGNQPQHF	TGTGCCAGCAGTTTATGGCAGGGGGGCAATCAGCCCCAGCATTTT
NA	TRBJ2-3	NA	TRBV20-1	CSAQLEDTQYF	TGCAGTGCCCAACTAGAGGATACGCAGTATTTT
TRBD1	TRBJ1-2	NA	TRBV28	CASKTTGVILGGYTF	TGTGCCAGCAAGACGACAGGGGTAATCTTAGGCGGCTACACCTTC
TRBD2	TRBJ2-5	few	TRBV27	CASSATGTTSGSQYF	TGTGCCAGCAGTGCCACCGGGACTACCTCGGGGTCCCAGTACTTC
NA	TRBJ1-2	NA	TRBV19	CASSIRTEGYGYTF	TGTGCCAGTAGTATCAGGACAGAGGGCTATGGCTACACCTTC
TRBD1	TRBJ1-6	NA	TRBV9	CASSFGTVNSPLHF	TGTGCCAGCAGCTTCGGGACAGTCAATTCACCCCTCCACTTT
TRBD1	TRBJ1-1	many	TRBV2	CASSFGQGRDTEAFF	TGTGCCAGCAGTTTCGGACAGGGGAGGGACACTGAAGCTTTCTTT
NA	TRBJ1-2	NA	TRBV7-2	CASSLRPDYGYTF	TGTGCCAGCAGCTTGAGGCCGGACTATGGCTACACCTTC
TRBD1	TRBJ2-1	NA	TRBV5-1	CASSSAGTDSYNEQFF	TGCGCCAGCAGTTCAGCCGGGACAGACTCCTACAATGAGCAGTTCTTC
NA	TRBJ2-1	few	TRBV7-9	CASSRLQGPSYNEQFF	TGTGCCAGCAGCCGCCTCCAGGGGCCCTCTTACAATGAGCAGTTCTTC
NA	TRBJ1-5	NA	TRBV5-1	CASSLDRNQPQHF	TGCGCCAGCAGCTTGGACCGGAATCAGCCCCAGCATTTT
TRBD2	TRBJ2-1	NA	TRBV3-1/TRBV3-2	CASSRPRLAGGNEQFF	TGTGCCAGCAGTCGCCCACGACTAGCGGGAGGGAATGAGCAGTTCTTC
TRBD1	TRBJ2-3	NA	TRBV5-1	CASSRGGRGLADTQYF	TGCGCCAGCAGCAGAGGGGGCAGGGGGCTAGCAGATACGCAGTATTTT
TRBD1	TRBJ2-2	NA	TRBV7-3	CASSSGQGSGELFF	TGTGCCAGCAGCTCGGGACAGGGGAGCGGGGAGCTGTTTTTT